This entry is about one TCR beta chain. Which antigen it targets is not known. The input lacks base qualities; no much larger clone sits a single base away. The library relied on the immunoSEQ multiplex PCR assay. Some 100,000 TCR templates per sample were assayed by the deep sequencing platform. Genomic DNA extracted from sorted T cells was used for TCRbeta CDR3 sequencing. The paper's data handling went like this. The R programming language was used for clonal analysis of the TCRbeta CDR3 data. Alloreactive CD4+ and CD8+ clones were defined by comparing unstimulated samples with post-reaction CFSE-low samples. By matching sequences to the repertoires of sorted unstimulated Treg and non-Treg cells, each alloreactive CD4+ clone was assigned a regulatory or non-regulatory origin. Sourced from immuneACCESS, this table was stored by TCRdb with only in-frame sequences that have V and J called. A share of the clones is absent; for the studies checked, an unresolved V gene accounts for under half, and the remainder has no known explanation. V and J calls and clone size are those listed in that table; D and trimming were worked out from the DNA. The sample table lists tens of thousands of clones, over 85% of them with a count of one. The leading ten clones occupy under 8.5% of the sample.

A distance of 10 bases separates the germline ends of V and J, which lose 1 base and 0 bases respectively. The CDR3 starts with the cysteine, ends with the phenylalanine, and has 16 residues. This entry keeps only the CDR3 DNA: 48 bases, framed from base 1. Via the germline V gene, CDR1 is MGHRA and CDR2 YSYEKL. This entry comes from a study of siplizumab effects on memory and regulatory T cells (dated by TCRdb to between 2017 and 2020). Regarding the complete study: The effect of the anti-CD2 antibody siplizumab on alloreactive T-cell subsets was examined in allogeneic mixed lymphocyte reactions constructed from human PBMCs.

Broader findings and caveats from the paper: Because sequences at frequencies below about 10^-5 were poorly captured, only a minor fraction of alloreactive clones could be mapped back to unstimulated subsets. The cumulative frequency of alloreactive sequences traceable to unstimulated CD4+ memory T cells was significantly reduced by siplizumab. The suppressive function of proliferating Tregs from siplizumab cultures was not functionally confirmed. Compared with memory T cells, unstimulated naive T cells appeared more diverse, and naive cells seemed to make a substantial contribution to the alloresponse. Among mappable alloreactive CD4+ clones, the Treg-derived fraction averaged approximately 69% with siplizumab versus roughly 29% in control reactions. A naive or memory phenotype could not be assigned to roughly 75-96% of proliferating CD4+ or CD8+ clones.

Sorted unstimulated T cells and proliferating T cells recovered from mixed lymphocyte reactions were subjected to TCRbeta CDR3 sequencing. Fresh whole blood from ten HLA-typed healthy donors served as the source for isolating PBMCs. This clonotype was obtained from a human donor in good health. The chain is encoded by TRBV4-1 joined to TRBJ2-1, with a tentative D call of TRBD1 or TRBD2, each matching 5 bases. Sequencing input: CD8+ T cells sorted from blood. For the CDR3, the sequence is CASSQAGTSSYNEQFF. The DNA sequence is as follows: TGCGCCAGCAGCCAAGCGGGGACGAGCTCCTACAATGAGCAGTTCTTC.